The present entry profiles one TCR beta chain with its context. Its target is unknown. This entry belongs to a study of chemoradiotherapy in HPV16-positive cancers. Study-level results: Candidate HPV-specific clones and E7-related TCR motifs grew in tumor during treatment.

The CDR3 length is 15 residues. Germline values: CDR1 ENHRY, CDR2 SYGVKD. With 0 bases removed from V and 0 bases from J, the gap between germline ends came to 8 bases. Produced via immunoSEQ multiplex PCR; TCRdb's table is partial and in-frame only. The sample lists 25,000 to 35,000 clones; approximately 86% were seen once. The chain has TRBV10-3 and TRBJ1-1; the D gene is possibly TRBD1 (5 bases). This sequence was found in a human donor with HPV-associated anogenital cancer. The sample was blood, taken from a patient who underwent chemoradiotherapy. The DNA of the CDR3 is TGTGCCATCAGTGAGTCGAAACAGGTGAACACTGAAGCTTTCTTT. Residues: CAISESKQVNTEAFF.